This T cell receptor beta chain derives from a study of tumour-infiltrating T cells in Burkitt lymphoma. Study context: Survival, overall and progression-free, tracked with productive clonality.

Only in-frame clones appear in the TCRdb table, and some are missing; sequencing was by immunoSEQ multiplex PCR. Among about 4,900 clones listed, about a tenth were seen once. The source of this sequence is a human donor with diffuse large B-cell lymphoma. The material sequenced was tumor tissue.

The chain's CDR3 is CASSALNEQYF. As DNA, the CDR3 is TGCGCCAGCAGTGCTTTAAACGAGCAGTACTTC. The J gene is TRBJ2-7, the V gene TRBV10-1; D not certain. The V gene lost 4 bases and the J gene lost 5 bases, with 6 bases spanning the gap. Germline V gene lookup returns CDR1 WNHNN and CDR2 SYGVQD (reference sequence). CDR3 length: 11 amino acids.